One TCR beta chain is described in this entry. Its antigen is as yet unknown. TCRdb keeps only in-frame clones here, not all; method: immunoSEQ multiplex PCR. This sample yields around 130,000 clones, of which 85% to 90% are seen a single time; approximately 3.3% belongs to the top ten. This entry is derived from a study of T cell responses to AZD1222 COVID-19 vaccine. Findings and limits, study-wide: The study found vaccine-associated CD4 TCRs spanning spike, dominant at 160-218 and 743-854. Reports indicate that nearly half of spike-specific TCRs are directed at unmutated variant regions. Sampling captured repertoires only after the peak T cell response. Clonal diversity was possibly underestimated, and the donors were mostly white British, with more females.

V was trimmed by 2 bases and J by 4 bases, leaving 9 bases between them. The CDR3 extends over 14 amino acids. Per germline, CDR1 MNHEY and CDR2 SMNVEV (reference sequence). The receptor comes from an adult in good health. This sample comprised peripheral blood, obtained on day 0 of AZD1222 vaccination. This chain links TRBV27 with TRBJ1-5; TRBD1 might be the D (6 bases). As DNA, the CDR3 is TGTGCCAGCAGTTTAAGGACAGCGAATCAGCCCCAGCATTTT. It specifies CASSLRTANQPQHF.